This TCR beta chain derives from a study of shared clonotypes between healthy human individuals. Study in general: CD4 naive and memory got three plates each, CD8 naive two, CD8 memory one.

J was trimmed by 7 bases and V by 6 bases; bases with no gene match: 9. The CDR3 runs 14 residues. Germline V lookup: CDR1 MNHNY, CDR2 SVGAGI (reference sequence). With regard to this clone: Its target is unknown.

Study results and caveats: The low donor count limited represented genetic and exposure-history diversity. A handful of donors held about 4.5% of naive CD4 clonotypes in common.

TCRdb's table, derived via immunoSEQ multiplex PCR, lists solely in-frame clones and lacks some. The table has 2,100,000 or so clones, approximately 96% seen once. This sequence originates from a man younger than 35 in good health. This chain links TRBV6-6 with TRBJ2-1, with 7 bases matching TRBD1. Sequenced: naive CD4+ T cells sorted from blood. Subset given: CD45RA+ positively selected. In DNA, the CDR3 is TGTGCCAGCAGCCTTCAGGGACAGCTTAATGAGCAGTTCTTC. This codes for CASSLQGQLNEQFF.